Shown below are 29 T cell receptor beta chains from a single sample sequenced in a study of T cell responses to AZD1222 COVID-19 vaccine. Profiling relied on immunoSEQ multiplex PCR, and the TCRdb table lists in-frame clones only, not all of them. The sample has some 97,000 clones, about 89% seen once. The specimen comprised peripheral blood, sampled on day 0 of AZD1222 vaccination. These receptors all stem from an adult in good health.

V usage is TRBV6-5 and J usage is TRBJ1-5; D possibly corresponds to TRBD1 (5 bases). V dropped 5 bases and J dropped 2 bases, with 13 bases sitting between them. Germline V gene sequence: CDR1 MNHEY, CDR2 SVGAGI. There are 15 residues in the CDR3. Here the CDR3 reads CASSNDSPRNQPQHF. CDR3 nucleotides: TGTGCCAGCAGTAACGACAGTCCGCGCAATCAGCCCCAGCATTTT.

The rearrangement uses TRBV6-2 or TRBV6-3 and TRBJ1-2, with 9 nucleotides matching TRBD1. This CDR3 region has 16 residues. Germline lookup yields CDR1 MNHEY and CDR2 SVGEGT. The trim removed 5 bases at V and 1 base at J, leaving 8 bases unmatched. Here the CDR3 DNA reads TGTGCCAGCAGTGGAACCGGGACAGGGATTAACTATGGCTACACCTTC. Residues: CASSGTGTGINYGYTF.

The chain combines TRBV11-3 with TRBJ1-2; D gene ambiguous. Trimming removed 4 bases from V and 10 bases from J, with 10 bases in between. Looked up from germline, CDR1 is SGHNT and CDR2 is YENEEA. The CDR3 has 11 amino acids. CDR3 residues: CASSSTDFYTF. In DNA, the CDR3 is TGTGCCAGCAGCTCGACCGACTTCTACACCTTC.

The rearrangement uses TRBV7-9 and TRBJ2-3; D is uncertain. V lost 5 bases and J 6 bases, leaving 12 bases between the germline ends. Germline V gives CDR1 SEHNR, CDR2 FQNEAQ (reference sequence). The CDR3 has 13 residues. CDR3 coding DNA: TGTGCCAGCAGCGCTCCTTGGCCGGATACGCAGTATTTT. Residues: CASSAPWPDTQYF.

The genes are TRBV4-1 and TRBJ1-5; 8 bases agree with TRBD1. The CDR3 runs 18 residues. CDR1 and CDR2 (germline): MGHRA, YSYEKL. Losses at the gene ends were 1 base for V and 4 bases for J; bases not matched to a gene: 12. CDR3 protein: CASSQGFATGVRNQPQHF. DNA of the CDR3: TGCGCCAGCAGCCAAGGGTTTGCGACAGGGGTGAGAAATCAGCCCCAGCATTTT.

There are a few counts of this clone. V and J are TRBV7-9 and TRBJ2-3; D is ambiguous. Between the trimmed V and J ends, which lost 3 bases and 7 bases, there was a span of 8 bases. This CDR3 has 12 residues. In germline, CDR1 is SEHNR, CDR2 FQNEAQ (reference sequence). CDR3 nucleotide sequence: TGTGCCAGCAGCTTTCTTGAGAATACGCAGTATTTT. Protein product: CASSFLENTQYF.

V and J are TRBV5-5 and TRBJ2-1, with unresolved D. CDR3 length: 13 residues. Germline CDR1 is SGHKS and CDR2 is YYEKEE (reference sequence). The V gene lost 0 bases and the J gene lost 7 bases, with 8 bases spanning the gap. The CDR3, as DNA: TGTGCCAGCAGCTTGGGACCCGAAAATGAGCAGTTCTTC. It yields the protein CASSLGPENEQFF.

The chain has TRBV29-1 and TRBJ2-3; the match to TRBD1 covers 7 bases. After removal of 7 bases from V and 5 bases from J, the junction contained 9 bases not matched to a gene. The CDR3 is 13 amino acids. Looked up from germline, CDR1 is SQVTM and CDR2 is ANQGSEA. The CDR3 loop is CSGQQGSGDTQYF. The CDR3 region has the DNA TGCAGCGGCCAACAGGGGTCGGGAGATACGCAGTATTTT.

CDR3 protein: CATSDPLAGETQYF. For the CDR3, the DNA is TGTGCCACCAGTGATCCTCTAGCTGGAGAGACCCAGTACTTC. This rearrangement joins TRBV24-1 to TRBJ2-5; a possible D gene is TRBD2 (5 bases). CDR1 KGHDR and CDR2 SFDVKD come from the germline V gene. Trimming pared 3 bases from V and 4 bases from J, leaving 11 bases between. CDR3 length: 14 amino acids.

This chain joins TRBV7-2 and TRBJ1-1; possible D gene TRBD1, 5 bases. The CDR3 is made up of 15 amino acids. Per germline, CDR1 SGHTA and CDR2 FQGNSA. Between the trimmed V and J ends, which lost 1 base and 2 bases, there was a span of 11 bases. The CDR3 region is CASSLVWGGNTEAFF. CDR3 coding DNA: TGTGCCAGCAGCTTAGTGTGGGGCGGTAACACTGAAGCTTTCTTT.

The V call is TRBV11-1, the J call TRBJ2-5; D is perhaps TRBD2 (5 bases). Trimming shortened V by 2 bases and J by 1 base, and 11 bases separated the two germline ends. The germline gives CDR1 SGHAT, CDR2 FQDESV (reference sequence). CDR3 size: 15 residues. CDR3 sequence (DNA): TGTGCCAGCAGCTTAATGGTAGCGACCCAAGAGACCCAGTACTTC. This codes for CASSLMVATQETQYF.

The rearrangement joins TRBV11-3 to TRBJ2-1; 8 nucleotides match TRBD2. CDR3 length: 14 amino acids. Germline V CDR1 and CDR2: SGHNT, YENEEA. After removal of 3 bases from V and 4 bases from J, the junction contained 2 bases not matched to a gene. The CDR3 DNA reads as TGTGCCAGCAGCTTTGGGACTAGGTACAATGAGCAGTTCTTC. Translating it yields CASSFGTRYNEQFF. The variable domain in full, with the rest retrieved from reference TRBV11-3 and TRBJ2-1, is EAGVVQSPRYKIIEKKQPVAFWCNPISGHNTLYWYLQNLGQGPELLIRYENEEAVDDSQLPKDRFSAERLKGVDSTLKIQPAELGDSAVYLCASSFGTRYNEQFFGPGTRLTVL.

The table lists this clone with a count of one. The chain has TRBV13 and TRBJ2-3, with a possible D match to TRBD1 (7 bases). The CDR3 contains 16 residues. The germline V and J ends were trimmed by 2 bases and 3 bases, with 15 bases remaining between them. The germline CDR1 and CDR2 sequences are PRHDT and FYEKMQ (reference sequence). The CDR3 DNA is TGTGCCAGCAGCTTATGGCCAGGGGGGCAAACAGATACGCAGTATTTT. It encodes CASSLWPGGQTDTQYF. Full variable domain (missing parts from reference TRBV13 and TRBJ2-3): AAGVIQSPRHLIKEKRETATLKCYPIPRHDTVYWYQQGPGQDPQFLISFYEKMQSDKGSIPDRFSAQQFSDYHSELNMSSLELGDSALYFCASSLWPGGQTDTQYFGPGTRLTVL.

The chain joins TRBV5-1 to TRBJ1-1; D is perhaps TRBD1 (6 bases). Trimming removed 1 base at V and 1 base at J, with 20 bases between. CDR3 length: 18 residues. Germline V gene lookup returns CDR1 SGHRS and CDR2 YFSETQ. CDR3 in amino acids: CASSLPRGAGRSNTEAFF. CDR3 DNA: TGCGCCAGCAGCTTGCCCCGGGGGGCGGGTCGGTCGAACACTGAAGCTTTCTTT.

A word on this clone: Its ends do not fully match the called genes, so a read error is possible. The chain employs TRBV12-3 or TRBV12-4 and TRBJ2-3, with 11 bases lining up with TRBD2. This CDR3 comprises 11 residues. CDR3 DNA: TGTGCCAGCAGTCTCGGGACTAGCGGCAATTTT. Translation: CASSLGTSGNF.

The table lists this clone with a few counts. The chain is built from TRBV4-1 and TRBJ2-7; TRBD1 matches 8 bases. Germline CDR1 reads MGHRA; CDR2 reads YSYEKL. The V segment lost 4 bases and the J segment 9 bases; nucleotides outside the gene matches: 8. CDR3 length equals 13 residues. In nucleotides, the CDR3 is TGCGCCAGCAGCCTACAGACAGGGGATACGCAGTACTTC. It encodes CASSLQTGDTQYF.

The V gene is TRBV28, the J gene TRBJ1-6; D gene ambiguous. V lost 6 bases and J 14 bases, leaving 14 bases between the germline ends. This CDR3 comprises 12 residues. CDR1 and CDR2 from the germline V gene are MDHEN and SYDVKM. This chain's CDR3 is CASSGPTGSLHF. The CDR3, as DNA: TGTGCCAGCAGCGGTCCGACCGGGTCCCTCCACTTT.

The rearrangement uses TRBV7-9 and TRBJ1-1, with TRBD1 matching over 7 bases. The germline CDR1 and CDR2 sequences are SEHNR and FQNEAQ (reference sequence). This CDR3 comprises 14 residues. The ends lost 5 bases at V and 2 bases at J; junction bases unmatched: 5. This CDR3 reads CASSEGQPNTEAFF. In nucleotides, the CDR3 is TGTGCCAGCAGCGAGGGACAGCCAAACACTGAAGCTTTCTTT.

The genes are TRBV29-1 and TRBJ2-7; possibly TRBD1 for D (5 bases). The CDR3 has 14 amino acids. Deletions cut 1 base from V and 3 bases from J, with 13 bases between. Germline-derived CDR1 and CDR2 are SQVTM and ANQGSEA. CDR3 amino acids: CSVEAVDQGYEQYF. The DNA for the CDR3 is TGCAGCGTTGAAGCAGTCGACCAGGGCTACGAGCAGTACTTC.

The chain links TRBV7-3 to TRBJ2-1, with D unresolved. Germline assignment: CDR1 SGHTA and CDR2 FQGTGA. There are 15 residues in the CDR3. V shed 0 bases and J shed 0 bases, with 6 bases lying between them. CDR3 amino acids: CASSLTQSSYNEQFF. The CDR3 region has the DNA TGTGCCAGCAGCTTAACCCAATCCTCCTACAATGAGCAGTTCTTC.

CDR3 bases: TGTGCCAGCAGCTTATTTGCGGGGGGGACAGATACGCAGTATTTT. Its protein is CASSLFAGGTDTQYF. This sequence joins TRBV7-3 and TRBJ2-3; 9 positions agree with TRBD2. The V segment lost 2 bases and the J segment 3 bases; nucleotides outside the gene matches: 3. Germline-derived CDR1 and CDR2 are SGHTA and FQGTGA. The CDR3 spans 15 residues.

The J gene is TRBJ1-1, the V gene TRBV5-6; tentative D call: TRBD1 (6 bases). V was trimmed by 4 bases and J by 9 bases, leaving 16 bases between them. The CDR3 runs to 13 residues. Looked up from germline, CDR1 is SGHDT and CDR2 is YYEEEE. In nucleotides, the CDR3 is TGTGCCAGCAGCCCCTCCCACCAGGGGCAAGCTTTCTTT. Translating gives CASSPSHQGQAFF. The entire variable domain, with the rest obtained from reference TRBV5-6 and TRBJ1-1, is as follows: DAGVTQSPTHLIKTRGQQVTLRCSPKSGHDTVSWYQQALGQGPQFIFQYYEEEERQRGNFPDRFSGHQFPNYSSELNVNALLLGDSALYLCASSPSHQGQAFFGQGTRLTVV.

The J gene is TRBJ1-4, the V gene TRBV3-1 (or the pseudogene TRBV3-2); D unclear. CDR3 size: 15 residues. The V gene lost 1 base and the J gene lost 8 bases, with 14 bases spanning the gap. In germline, CDR1 is LGHDT, CDR2 YNNKEL (reference sequence). The CDR3 sequence: CASSQGRVNPEKLFF. DNA of the CDR3: TGTGCCAGCAGCCAAGGACGAGTTAATCCAGAAAAACTGTTTTTT.

The gene calls are TRBV19 and TRBJ1-6; the D is unclear. The CDR3 runs to 14 residues. Trimming cost V 3 bases and J 5 bases, with 8 bases left between them. Germline CDR1 and CDR2: LNHDA and SQIVND (reference sequence). CDR3 DNA: TGTGCCAGTAGTATCGGCAGGAATAATTCACCCCTCCACTTT. Protein: CASSIGRNNSPLHF.

The chain is built from TRBV10-3 and TRBJ1-5; TRBD1 aligns across 10 bases. In germline, CDR1 is ENHRY, CDR2 SYGVKD. Unmatched junction bases numbered 4, after V lost 6 bases and J lost 2 bases. The CDR3 loop spans 15 amino acids. The CDR3 DNA reads as TGTGCCATCAGCGGGACAGGGGCTGGCAATCAGCCCCAGCATTTT. It translates to CAISGTGAGNQPQHF.

The rearrangement joins TRBV19 to TRBJ2-7; D remains unclear. The CDR3 length is 15 residues. The V gene lost 4 bases and the J gene lost 0 bases, with 13 bases spanning the gap. The germline gives CDR1 LNHDA, CDR2 SQIVND (reference sequence). The CDR3 reads CASSNPDAVSYEQYF. The CDR3 nucleotides read TGTGCCAGTAGTAACCCGGACGCAGTCTCCTACGAGCAGTACTTC.

CDR3 region: CASSINGNQPQHF. The CDR3 bases are TGTGCCAGTAGTATCAACGGGAATCAGCCCCAGCATTTT. The V and J genes are TRBV19 and TRBJ1-5, with D uncertain. Germline CDR1 LNHDA, CDR2 SQIVND (reference sequence). The CDR3 contains 13 residues. Trimming removed 3 bases at V and 4 bases at J, with 7 bases between.

The rearrangement joins TRBV7-2 to TRBJ2-7; no firm D call. The CDR3 extends over 13 amino acids. V lost 2 bases and J lost 5, with 10 bases in between. CDR1 and CDR2 from the germline V gene are SGHTA and FQGNSA. In nucleotides, the CDR3 is TGTGCCAGCAGCTTACTGCCAGCTCACGAGCAGTACTTC. Translating it yields CASSLLPAHEQYF.

This clone was detected once. This chain connects TRBV18 to TRBJ2-1; D might be TRBD1 (5 bases). Looked up from germline, CDR1 is KGHSH and CDR2 is LQKENI. The CDR3 loop spans 15 amino acids. The germline V and J ends were trimmed by 3 bases and 12 bases, with 21 bases remaining between them. DNA for the CDR3: TGTGCCAGCTCACCCATAATCCCGGCTGGACAAGGGCAGTTCTTC. Translated, it gives CASSPIIPAGQGQFF.